This T cell receptor (beta chain) emerged from a study of the immune and genomic landscape of osteosarcoma. Study overall: Patients had high-grade osteosarcoma, aged roughly 5-90 at diagnosis. Poor-risk disease predominated: about 71% unfavorable response, approximately 65% deceased.

Findings and limits, study-wide: External normal skin and healthy peripheral blood data provided clonality references. A single dominant hyperexpanded clone appeared in five cases, each with <100 clonotypes.

The CDR3 spans 15 residues. V trimming: 5 bases; J trimming: 0 bases; junction bases outside the gene matches: 6. The V gene's germline CDR1 is MGHRA and CDR2 YSYEKL. TCRdb keeps only in-frame clones here, not all; method: immunoSEQ multiplex PCR. The data hold approximately 1,600 clones, with approximately 70% observed a single time. As concerns this clone: What it binds is not known.

The V call is TRBV4-1, the J call TRBJ2-5; TRBD2 matches at 7 bases. Source material: primary tumor tissue from the T10 vertebra. The TCR originated in a man in his late teens or twenties with osteosarcoma. CDR3 in DNA: TGCGCCAGCAGCGGAAGCGGGGCCTACCAAGAGACCCAGTACTTC. Amino acid sequence: CASSGSGAYQETQYF.